These T cell receptor beta chains were read from a single sample in a study of T cells in localized non-small cell lung cancer. Only in-frame clones appear in the TCRdb table, and some are missing; sequencing was by immunoSEQ multiplex PCR. The table has over 70,000 clones, around 90% seen once. The source material was PBMCs, sampled before any cancer treatment. The origin of the receptors is a woman aged 35-75 years with stage II squamous cell lung carcinoma. Each CDR3 is given with its conserved first and last residue. Fields, in order: clone size, D gene, V gene, J gene, CDR3 DNA, CDR3 protein. The D gene is left open where the match is weak. Expanded clones are given a class, and other clones once, few, many or no size at all.

clone size: few
D gene: .
V gene: TRBV6-1
J gene: TRBJ2-3
CDR3 DNA: TGTGCCAGCAAAAAGGAGCGACATAGCACAGATACGCAGTATTTT
CDR3 protein: CASKKERHSTDTQYF

clone size: once
D gene: .
V gene: TRBV28
J gene: TRBJ1-1
CDR3 DNA: TGTGCCAGCAGTGCGGACCTGGGACGGGGGAACACTGAAGCTTTCTTT
CDR3 protein: CASSADLGRGNTEAFF

clone size: few
D gene: TRBD2
V gene: TRBV5-6
J gene: TRBJ2-5
CDR3 DNA: TGTGCCAGCAGCTTGGCCCGCCGACTAGCGGGTGGGAAGGAGACCCAGTACTTC
CDR3 protein: CASSLARRLAGGKETQYF

clone size: .
D gene: .
V gene: TRBV6-5
J gene: TRBJ1-2
CDR3 DNA: TGTGCCAGCAGTTCGCTCATAACCCATGGCTACACCTTC
CDR3 protein: CASSSLITHGYTF

clone size: .
D gene: .
V gene: TRBV12-5
J gene: TRBJ1-2
CDR3 DNA: TGTGCTAGTGGCCACGGGATAGCCTATGGCTACACCTTC
CDR3 protein: CASGHGIAYGYTF

clone size: .
D gene: .
V gene: TRBV12-5
J gene: TRBJ2-7
CDR3 DNA: TGTGCTACTCACGCAGGGGATTCCTACGAGCAGTACTTC
CDR3 protein: CATHAGDSYEQYF

clone size: .
D gene: .
V gene: TRBV28
J gene: TRBJ1-4
CDR3 DNA: TGTGCCAGCACCCGTTGGGGCAGGGGTTCCCAATTCGAAAAACTGTTTTTT
CDR3 protein: CASTRWGRGSQFEKLFF

clone size: .
D gene: .
V gene: TRBV27
J gene: TRBJ1-2
CDR3 DNA: TGTGCCAGCAGTTTTGGGGCGAACTATGGCTACACCTTC
CDR3 protein: CASSFGANYGYTF

clone size: .
D gene: .
V gene: TRBV7-2
J gene: TRBJ1-1
CDR3 DNA: TGTGCCAGCAGCTCCCGGACCGTCACTGAAGCTTTCTTT
CDR3 protein: CASSSRTVTEAFF

clone size: .
D gene: .
V gene: TRBV30
J gene: TRBJ1-1
CDR3 DNA: TGTGCCTGGAGCGGCGCGGGGAACACTGAAGCTTTCTTT
CDR3 protein: CAWSGAGNTEAFF

clone size: .
D gene: .
V gene: TRBV19
J gene: TRBJ1-5
CDR3 DNA: TGTGCCAGTAGACAGCGGGGGGGCCCCCCGTTGCATTTT
CDR3 protein: CASRQRGGPPLHF

clone size: .
D gene: TRBD1
V gene: TRBV6-1
J gene: TRBJ1-5
CDR3 DNA: TGTGCCAGCAGTGAAAGGGACAGTGAGCATTTT
CDR3 protein: CASSERDSEHF

clone size: .
D gene: .
V gene: TRBV5-1
J gene: TRBJ1-1
CDR3 DNA: TGCGCCAGCAGCTTGGTCTCAGGGCTAGGCCCTAAGAACACTGAAGCTTTCTTT
CDR3 protein: CASSLVSGLGPKNTEAFF

clone size: .
D gene: TRBD1
V gene: TRBV29-1
J gene: TRBJ1-5
CDR3 DNA: TGCAGCGTGGGACAGGGGGCCTATCAGCCCCAGCATTTT
CDR3 protein: CSVGQGAYQPQHF

clone size: .
D gene: .
V gene: TRBV6-1
J gene: TRBJ1-1
CDR3 DNA: TGTGCCAGCAGTGAAAATGGGCCGATGGAAGCTTTCTTT
CDR3 protein: CASSENGPMEAFF

clone size: once
D gene: .
V gene: TRBV11-2
J gene: TRBJ2-3
CDR3 DNA: TGTGCCAGCAGCTTAGGATTGAGAGGCCACACAGATACGCAGTATTTT
CDR3 protein: CASSLGLRGHTDTQYF

clone size: .
D gene: .
V gene: TRBV5-1
J gene: TRBJ2-7
CDR3 DNA: TGCGCCAGCAGCTTGGTGGCAGGGACCTACGAGCAGTACTTC
CDR3 protein: CASSLVAGTYEQYF

clone size: .
D gene: .
V gene: TRBV5-1
J gene: TRBJ2-2
CDR3 DNA: TGCGCCAGCAGCCCGGGGGGACAGGCAAACACCGGGGAGCTGTTTTTT
CDR3 protein: CASSPGGQANTGELFF

clone size: .
D gene: TRBD2
V gene: TRBV5-1
J gene: TRBJ2-1
CDR3 DNA: TGCGCCAGCAGCTCTAGGACTAGTGATGAGCAGTTCTTC
CDR3 protein: CASSSRTSDEQFF

clone size: .
D gene: .
V gene: TRBV5-1
J gene: TRBJ1-2
CDR3 DNA: TGCGCCAGCAGCTTGGTTCCGGGCTATGGCTACACCTTC
CDR3 protein: CASSLVPGYGYTF

clone size: .
D gene: .
V gene: TRBV19
J gene: TRBJ2-5
CDR3 DNA: TGTGCCAGTAGTATAGTCACGGCGGGGACCCAGTACTTC
CDR3 protein: CASSIVTAGTQYF

clone size: .
D gene: TRBD1
V gene: TRBV7-9
J gene: TRBJ2-7
CDR3 DNA: TGTGCCAGCAGCTTGGGACAGGGTAACGAGCAGTACTTC
CDR3 protein: CASSLGQGNEQYF

clone size: .
D gene: .
V gene: TRBV7-9
J gene: TRBJ1-5
CDR3 DNA: TGTGCCAGCAGCTTGGACAGTCACCAGCCCCAGCATTTT
CDR3 protein: CASSLDSHQPQHF

clone size: .
D gene: .
V gene: TRBV29-1
J gene: TRBJ2-7
CDR3 DNA: TGCAGCGTTAGGGCGGGGCACGAGCAGTACTTC
CDR3 protein: CSVRAGHEQYF